This T cell receptor beta chain is drawn from a study of T cell repertoires in cytomegalovirus infection. About the study: Well-studied HLA-B-restricted epitopes and recently identified HLA-C-restricted epitopes of CMV were both used in the study. Public TCR beta signatures provided an indication of both CMV infection and a matching HLA type.

A remark on this clonotype: What it binds is not known.

With V trimmed by 3 bases and J by 4 bases, 16 bases remained unmatched. The germline V gene encodes CDR1 SGHVS and CDR2 FNYEAQ. This CDR3 has 19 amino acids. One entry per CDR3 protein results from TCRdb running MiXCR on the reads. The sample contains 40,000 to 55,000 distinct CDR3 sequences, around 18% of which appear only once. The study, taken as a whole, reports: Summed public TCR beta family frequency identified CMV carriers bearing the relevant HLA.

The V call is TRBV7-6, the J call TRBJ2-2, with 8 bases aligning to TRBD1. The TCR comes from a human donor in good health (CMV status not recorded). Some clones in this sample may be carry-over from other donors' samples. The sample was CD8+ T cells from cultured PBMCs, taken from culture after CMV antigen stimulation. The CDR3 coding sequence is TGTGCCAGCAGCTTCCTGGGGGGACAGGCCTACAAGGGCACCGGGGAGCTGTTTTTT. Its translation: CASSFLGGQAYKGTGELFF.